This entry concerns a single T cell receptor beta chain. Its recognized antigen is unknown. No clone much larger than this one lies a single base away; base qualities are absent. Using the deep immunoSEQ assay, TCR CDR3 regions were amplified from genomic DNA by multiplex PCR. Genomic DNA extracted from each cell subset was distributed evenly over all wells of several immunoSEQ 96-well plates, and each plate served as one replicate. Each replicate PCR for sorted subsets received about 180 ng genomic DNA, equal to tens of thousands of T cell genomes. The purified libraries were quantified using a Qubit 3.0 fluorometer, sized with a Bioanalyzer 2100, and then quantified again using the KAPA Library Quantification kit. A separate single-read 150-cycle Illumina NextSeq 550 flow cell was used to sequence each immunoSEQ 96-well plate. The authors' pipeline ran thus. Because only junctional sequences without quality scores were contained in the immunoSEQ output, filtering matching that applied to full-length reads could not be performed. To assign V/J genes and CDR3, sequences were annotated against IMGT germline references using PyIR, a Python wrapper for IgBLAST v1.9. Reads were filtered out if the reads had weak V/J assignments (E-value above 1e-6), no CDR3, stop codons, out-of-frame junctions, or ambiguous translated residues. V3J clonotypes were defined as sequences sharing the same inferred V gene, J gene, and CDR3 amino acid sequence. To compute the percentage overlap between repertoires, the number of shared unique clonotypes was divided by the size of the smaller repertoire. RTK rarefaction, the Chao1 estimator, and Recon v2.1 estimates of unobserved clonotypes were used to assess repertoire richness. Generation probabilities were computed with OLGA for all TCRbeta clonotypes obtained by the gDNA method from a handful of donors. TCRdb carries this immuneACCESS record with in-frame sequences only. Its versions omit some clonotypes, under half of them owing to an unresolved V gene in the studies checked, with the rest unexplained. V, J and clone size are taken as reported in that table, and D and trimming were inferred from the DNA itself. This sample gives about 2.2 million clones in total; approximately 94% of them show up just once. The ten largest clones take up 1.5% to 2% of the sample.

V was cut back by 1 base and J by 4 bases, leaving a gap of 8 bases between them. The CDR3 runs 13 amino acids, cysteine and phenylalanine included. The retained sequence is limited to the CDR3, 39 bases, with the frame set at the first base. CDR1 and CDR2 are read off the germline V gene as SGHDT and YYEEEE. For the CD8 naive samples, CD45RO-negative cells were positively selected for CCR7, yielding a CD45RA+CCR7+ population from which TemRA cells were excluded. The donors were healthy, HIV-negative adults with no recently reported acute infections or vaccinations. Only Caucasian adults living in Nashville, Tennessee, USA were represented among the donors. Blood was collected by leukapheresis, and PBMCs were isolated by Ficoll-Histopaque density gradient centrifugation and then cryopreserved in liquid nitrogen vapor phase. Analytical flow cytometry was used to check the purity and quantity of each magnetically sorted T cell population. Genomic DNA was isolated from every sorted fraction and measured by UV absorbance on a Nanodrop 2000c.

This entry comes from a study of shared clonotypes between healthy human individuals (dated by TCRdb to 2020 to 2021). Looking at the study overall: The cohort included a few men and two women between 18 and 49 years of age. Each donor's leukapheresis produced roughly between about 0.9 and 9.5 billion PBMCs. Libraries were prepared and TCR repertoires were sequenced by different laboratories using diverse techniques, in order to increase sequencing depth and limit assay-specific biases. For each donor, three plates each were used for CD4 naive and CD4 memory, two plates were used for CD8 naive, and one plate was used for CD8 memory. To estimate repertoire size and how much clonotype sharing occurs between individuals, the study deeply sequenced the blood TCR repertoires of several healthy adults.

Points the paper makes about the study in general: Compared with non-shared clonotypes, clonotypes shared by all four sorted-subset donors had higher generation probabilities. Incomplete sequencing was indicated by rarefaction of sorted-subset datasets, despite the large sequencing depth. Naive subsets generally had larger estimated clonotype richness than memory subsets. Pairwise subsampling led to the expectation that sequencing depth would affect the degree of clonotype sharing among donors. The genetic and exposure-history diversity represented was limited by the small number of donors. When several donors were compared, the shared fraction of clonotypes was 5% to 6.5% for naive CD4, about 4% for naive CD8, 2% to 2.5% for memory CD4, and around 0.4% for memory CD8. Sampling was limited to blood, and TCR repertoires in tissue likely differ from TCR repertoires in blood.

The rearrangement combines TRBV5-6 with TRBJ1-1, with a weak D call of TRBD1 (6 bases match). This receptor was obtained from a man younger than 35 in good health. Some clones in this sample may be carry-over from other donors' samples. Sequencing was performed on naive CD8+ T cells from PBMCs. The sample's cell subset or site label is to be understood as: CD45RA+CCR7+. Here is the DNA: TGTGCCAGCAGCTTGATGGGGGCCACTGAAGCTTTCTTT. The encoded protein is CASSLMGATEAFF. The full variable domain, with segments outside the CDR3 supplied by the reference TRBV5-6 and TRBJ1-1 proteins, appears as DAGVTQSPTHLIKTRGQQVTLRCSPKSGHDTVSWYQQALGQGPQFIFQYYEEEERQRGNFPDRFSGHQFPNYSSELNVNALLLGDSALYLCASSLMGATEAFFGQGTRLTVV.